This TCR beta chain was recorded in a study of cytotoxic CD8 clonotypes in ibrutinib-treated CLL. As for the study in general: Timing of response sample collection was a median about twelve months after treatment start, with a range of 6 to 36. Study-wide findings and caveats: Exceeding age-matched healthy donors, baseline clonality also tracked the counts of circulating CD8+ T cells.

The V gene lost 7 bases and the J gene lost 4 bases, with 13 bases spanning the gap. This CDR3 has 13 residues. Germline V gene data show CDR1 as LNHDA and CDR2 as SQIVND (reference sequence). Concerning this clone: The antigen is undetermined.

Clones were read by immunoSEQ multiplex PCR, and TCRdb kept only the in-frame ones, dropping some. The table has roughly 100,000 clones, 70% to 85% seen once. The V call is TRBV19, the J call TRBJ1-1, with D unresolved. The TCR comes from a human donor with chronic lymphocytic leukemia. This sample comprised PBMCs, obtained after 12 months of ibrutinib treatment. The CDR3: CASTRDLGTEAFF. CDR3 nucleotides: TGTGCCAGTACGCGAGATCTGGGCACTGAAGCTTTCTTT.